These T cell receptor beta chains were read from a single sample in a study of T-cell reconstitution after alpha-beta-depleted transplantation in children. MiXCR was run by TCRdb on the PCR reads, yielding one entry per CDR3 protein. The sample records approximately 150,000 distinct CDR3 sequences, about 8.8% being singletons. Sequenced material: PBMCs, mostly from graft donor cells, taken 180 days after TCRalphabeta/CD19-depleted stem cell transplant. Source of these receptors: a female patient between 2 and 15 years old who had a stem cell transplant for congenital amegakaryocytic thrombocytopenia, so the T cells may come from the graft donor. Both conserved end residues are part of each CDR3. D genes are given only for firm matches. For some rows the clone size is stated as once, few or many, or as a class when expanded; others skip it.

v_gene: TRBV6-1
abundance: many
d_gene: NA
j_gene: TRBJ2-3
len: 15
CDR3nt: TGTGCCAGCAAGAGTCGGGACACTCGCACAGATACGCAGTATTTT
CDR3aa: CASKSRDTRTDTQYF

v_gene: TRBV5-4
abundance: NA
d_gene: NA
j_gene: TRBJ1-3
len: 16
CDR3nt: TGTGCCAGCAGCTTGGAGTTGGGGCGCTCTGGAAACACCATATATTTT
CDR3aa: CASSLELGRSGNTIYF

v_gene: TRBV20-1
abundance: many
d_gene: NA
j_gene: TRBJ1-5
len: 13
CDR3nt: TGCAGTGCTAGAGGGGAGCGATATCAGCCCCAGCATTTT
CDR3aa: CSARGERYQPQHF

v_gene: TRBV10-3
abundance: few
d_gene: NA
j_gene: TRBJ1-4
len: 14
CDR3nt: TGTGCCATCAGTGAGTCGACGGCGAATGAAAAACTGTTTTTT
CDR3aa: CAISESTANEKLFF

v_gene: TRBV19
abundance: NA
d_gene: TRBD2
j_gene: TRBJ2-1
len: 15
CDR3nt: TGTGCCAGTAGTATCAAGACTAGCTTTCTGGATGAGCAGTTCTTC
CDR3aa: CASSIKTSFLDEQFF

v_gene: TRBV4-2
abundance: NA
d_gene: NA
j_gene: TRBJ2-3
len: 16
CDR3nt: TGTGCCATCAGCCCCGGGATCGTCGGCTGGGGGGATACGCAGTATTTT
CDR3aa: CAISPGIVGWGDTQYF

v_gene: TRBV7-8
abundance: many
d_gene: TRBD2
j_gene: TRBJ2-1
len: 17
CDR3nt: TGTGCCAGCAGCCCCGGACTAGCGGGATTCTCCTACAATGAGCAGTTCTTC
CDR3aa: CASSPGLAGFSYNEQFF

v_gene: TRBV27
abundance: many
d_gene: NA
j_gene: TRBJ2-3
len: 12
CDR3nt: TGTGCCAGCAGTTTAATAGGAGATACGCAGTATTTT
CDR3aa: CASSLIGDTQYF

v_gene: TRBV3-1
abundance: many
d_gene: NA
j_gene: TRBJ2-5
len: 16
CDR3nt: TGTGCCAGCAGCCAAAATCGAGGGGGGCTACAAGAGACCCAGTACTTC
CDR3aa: CASSQNRGGLQETQYF

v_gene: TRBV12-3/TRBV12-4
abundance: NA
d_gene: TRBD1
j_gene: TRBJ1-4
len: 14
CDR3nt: TGTGCCAGCAGCCTGGACAGGACGGACGAAAAACTGTTTTTT
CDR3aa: CASSLDRTDEKLFF

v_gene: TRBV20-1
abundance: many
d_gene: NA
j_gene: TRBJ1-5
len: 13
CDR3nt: TGCAGTGCCTCGCTGGATAGCAATCAGCCCCAGCATTTT
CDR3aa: CSASLDSNQPQHF

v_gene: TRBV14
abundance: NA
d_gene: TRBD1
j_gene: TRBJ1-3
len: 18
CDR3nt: TGTGCCAGCAGCCACCACCGATCCCGGACAGGGAAAGGAAACACCATATATTTT
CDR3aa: CASSHHRSRTGKGNTIYF

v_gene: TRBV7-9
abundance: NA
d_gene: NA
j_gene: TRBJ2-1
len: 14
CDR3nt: TGTGCCAGCAGTCCCAGAACATCCTACAATGAGCAGTTCTTC
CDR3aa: CASSPRTSYNEQFF

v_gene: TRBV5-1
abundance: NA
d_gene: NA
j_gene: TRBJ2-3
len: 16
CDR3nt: TGCGCCAGCAGCTTGGGGGTAACCTCTAGCACAGATACGCAGTATTTT
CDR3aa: CASSLGVTSSTDTQYF

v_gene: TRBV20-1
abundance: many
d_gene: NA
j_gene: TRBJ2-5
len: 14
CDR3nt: TGCAGTGCTAGAGACAGAGGGTCAACAGAGACCCAGTACTTC
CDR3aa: CSARDRGSTETQYF

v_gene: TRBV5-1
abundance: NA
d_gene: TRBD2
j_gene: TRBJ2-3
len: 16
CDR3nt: TGCGCCAGCAGCTACGGACTAGCGGGATACACAGATACGCAGTATTTT
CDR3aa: CASSYGLAGYTDTQYF

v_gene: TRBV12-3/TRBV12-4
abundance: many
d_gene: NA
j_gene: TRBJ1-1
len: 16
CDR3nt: TGTGCCAGCAGTCCCTATAGGGGCAACAGGGTTGCTGAAGCTTTCTTT
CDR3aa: CASSPYRGNRVAEAFF

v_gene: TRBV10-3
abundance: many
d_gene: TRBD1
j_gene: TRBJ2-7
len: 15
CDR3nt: TGTGCCATCAGTGATAAGGGGGCCGTGACGTACGAGCAGTACTTC
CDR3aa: CAISDKGAVTYEQYF

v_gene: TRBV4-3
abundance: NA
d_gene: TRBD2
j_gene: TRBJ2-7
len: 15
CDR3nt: TGCGCCAGCAGCACCCAGCGGGAGGGGACCTACGAGCAGTACTTC
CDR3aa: CASSTQREGTYEQYF

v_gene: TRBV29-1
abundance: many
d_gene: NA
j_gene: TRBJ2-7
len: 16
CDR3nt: TGCAGCGTTGTTCCAAGGGTCGCGGGGCCCACCTACGAGCAGTACTTC
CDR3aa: CSVVPRVAGPTYEQYF

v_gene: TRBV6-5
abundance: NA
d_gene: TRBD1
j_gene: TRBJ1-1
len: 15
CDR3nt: TGTGCCAGCAGTTACCGTTTACACAGGGGGGTGGAAGCTTTCTTT
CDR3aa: CASSYRLHRGVEAFF

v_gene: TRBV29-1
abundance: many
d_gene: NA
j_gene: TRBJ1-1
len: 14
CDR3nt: TGCAGCGCCGCCGATTTGGGAGAGAACACTGAAGCTTTCTTT
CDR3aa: CSAADLGENTEAFF

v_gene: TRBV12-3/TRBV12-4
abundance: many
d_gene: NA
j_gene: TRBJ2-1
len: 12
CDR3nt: TGTGCCAGCAGTTCCCCAGGGAGTGAGCAGTTCTTC
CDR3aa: CASSSPGSEQFF

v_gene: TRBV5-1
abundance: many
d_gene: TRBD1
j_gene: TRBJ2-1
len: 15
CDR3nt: TGCGCCAGCAGCTTGTCGGGACAGGGGTTTCATGAGCAGTTCTTC
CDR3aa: CASSLSGQGFHEQFF

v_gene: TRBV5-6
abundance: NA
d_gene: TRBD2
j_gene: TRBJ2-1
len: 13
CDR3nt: TGTGCCAGCAGCTTATTGGCGGGGGTTGAGCAGTTCTTC
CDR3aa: CASSLLAGVEQFF

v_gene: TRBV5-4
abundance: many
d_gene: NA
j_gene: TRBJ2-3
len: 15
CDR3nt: TGTGCCAGCAGCTCCCCGGGACCAAGCACAGATACGCAGTATTTT
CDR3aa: CASSSPGPSTDTQYF

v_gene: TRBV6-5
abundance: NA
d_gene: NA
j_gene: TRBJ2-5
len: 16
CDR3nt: TGTGCCAGCAGTTACTCGATCTATGAGACCCAAGAGAGCCAGTACTTC
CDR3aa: CASSYSIYETQESQYF

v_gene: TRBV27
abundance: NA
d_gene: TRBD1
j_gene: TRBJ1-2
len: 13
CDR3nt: TGTGCCAGCAGTGGACAGGGATCCCATGGCTACACCTTC
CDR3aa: CASSGQGSHGYTF

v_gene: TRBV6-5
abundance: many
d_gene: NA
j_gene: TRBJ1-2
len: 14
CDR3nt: TGTGCCAGCAGTTATGGGGATCAGGGCTATGGCTACACCTTC
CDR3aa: CASSYGDQGYGYTF

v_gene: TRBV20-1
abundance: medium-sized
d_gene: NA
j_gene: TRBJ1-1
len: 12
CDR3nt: TGCAGTGCTGAAGGGGGGAACACTGAAGCTTTCTTT
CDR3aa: CSAEGGNTEAFF

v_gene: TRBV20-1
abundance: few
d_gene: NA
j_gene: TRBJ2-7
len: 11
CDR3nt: TGCAGTGCTAGCGGCCAGGGTGCGCAGTACTTC
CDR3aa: CSASGQGAQYF

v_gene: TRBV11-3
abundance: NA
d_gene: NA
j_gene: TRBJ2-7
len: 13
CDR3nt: TGTGCCAGCAGCGGCGGGACGCACTACGAGCAGTACTTC
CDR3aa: CASSGGTHYEQYF

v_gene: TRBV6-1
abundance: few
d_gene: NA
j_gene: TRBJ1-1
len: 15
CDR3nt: TGTGCCAGCAGACGCCCTTCCGGACGGGACACTGAAGCTTTCTTT
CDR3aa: CASRRPSGRDTEAFF

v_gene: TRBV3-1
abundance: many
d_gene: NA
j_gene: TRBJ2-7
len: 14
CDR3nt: TGTGCCAGCAGCCTAGTTTCTGGGTCCTACGAGCAGTACTTC
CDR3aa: CASSLVSGSYEQYF

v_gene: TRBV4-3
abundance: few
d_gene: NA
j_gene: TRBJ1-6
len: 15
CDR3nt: TGCGCCAGCAGCCAAGAGGGACGCGTGAATTCACCCCTCCACTTT
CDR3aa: CASSQEGRVNSPLHF

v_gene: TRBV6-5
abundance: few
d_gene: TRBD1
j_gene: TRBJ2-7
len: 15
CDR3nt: TGTGCCAGCAGTTACTCGACAGGGGGGGGCTACGAGCAGTACTTC
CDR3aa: CASSYSTGGGYEQYF

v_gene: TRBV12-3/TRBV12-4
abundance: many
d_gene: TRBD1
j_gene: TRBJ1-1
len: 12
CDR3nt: TGTGCCAGCACCCTGGGACAGGGAACGGCTTTCTTT
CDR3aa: CASTLGQGTAFF

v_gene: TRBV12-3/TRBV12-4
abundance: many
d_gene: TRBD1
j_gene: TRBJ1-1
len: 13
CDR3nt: TGTGCCAGCAGGGAACAGGGGATGGTTGAAGCTTTCTTT
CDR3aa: CASREQGMVEAFF

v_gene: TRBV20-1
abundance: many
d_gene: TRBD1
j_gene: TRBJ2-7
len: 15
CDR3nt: TGCAGTGCTAGTGATCCGGGACAGGGCTCCTACGAGCAGTACTTC
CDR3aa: CSASDPGQGSYEQYF

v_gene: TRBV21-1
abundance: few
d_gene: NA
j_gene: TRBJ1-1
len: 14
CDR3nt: TGTGCCAGCAGCTTACTTCGAGGGGACAGGGAGGCTTTCTTT
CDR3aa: CASSLLRGDREAFF

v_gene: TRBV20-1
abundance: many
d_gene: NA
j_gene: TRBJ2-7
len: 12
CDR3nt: TGCAGTGCTAGTAAGGGGAAATACGAGCAGTACTTC
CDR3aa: CSASKGKYEQYF

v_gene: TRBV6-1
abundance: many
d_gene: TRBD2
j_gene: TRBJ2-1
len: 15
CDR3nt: TGTGCCAGCAGCTTAGCGGGCGGGGTCTACAATGAGCAGTTCTTC
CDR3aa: CASSLAGGVYNEQFF